Below, one T cell receptor beta chain is given with its context. As yet, its antigen is unknown. This entry is derived from a study of graft-versus-host responses after intestinal transplantation. TCRdb's table, derived via immunoSEQ multiplex PCR, lists solely in-frame clones and lacks some. The table shows under 45,000 clones, with over 85% occurring only once. The CDR3 covers 16 residues. Trimming cost V 6 bases and J 9 bases; bases outside gene matches: 16. In germline, CDR1 is MRHNA, CDR2 SNTAGT. General observations from the study: Early post-transplant declines in HvG were associated with peak levels of circulating GvH clones. The study found high graft-versus-host to host-versus-graft clonal ratios in allografts of patients with graft-donor T cell macrochimerism.

The J gene is TRBJ2-1, the V gene TRBV6-4; 8 bases fit TRBD2. The sample in question was PBMCs, obtained just under 270 days after transplant. The TCR was taken from a human patient who received an intestinal transplant, so some T cells may come from the graft donor. In DNA, the CDR3 is TGTGCCAGCAGCGTCAAAACCGGGACTAGTGGTCTTGAGCAGTTCTTC. Translating it yields CASSVKTGTSGLEQFF.